A selection of T cell receptor beta chains follows, all from one sample in a study of CD8 T cells in ankylosing spondylitis. In TCRdb, the 5' RACE reads were re-called with MiXCR into one record per CDR3 protein. The data contain around 40,000 distinct CDR3 sequences, less than 3.5% of them singletons. The specimen sequenced was blood, either unsorted or a sorted T cell fraction (not recorded which). These receptors were collected from a male donor with ankylosing spondylitis or in good health (not recorded which). Both conserved end residues are part of each CDR3.

j_call	v_call	cdr3_aa
TRBJ2-5	TRBV9	CASSVGGGRGFGETQYF
TRBJ2-7	TRBV9	CASSVSGTGDEQYF
TRBJ2-1	TRBV9	CASSVVVNEQFF
TRBJ2-3	TRBV9	CASSLSPVDTQYF
TRBJ2-1	TRBV9	CASSVDDGGGVYNEQFF
TRBJ1-4	TRBV9	CASSPGTGGGRNEKLFF
TRBJ2-5	TRBV9	CASSGRGTSRETQYF
TRBJ2-7	TRBV9	CASSVAVATYEQYF
TRBJ2-1	TRBV9	CASSPLINEQFF
TRBJ2-7	TRBV9	CASSAALGGGYEQYF
TRBJ2-5	TRBV9	CASSPGGGTGETQYF
TRBJ2-1	TRBV9	CASSVGTSGLNFGNEQFF
TRBJ2-7	TRBV9	CASSVAGHLAYEQYF
TRBJ1-3	TRBV9	CASSYGDSGNTIYF
TRBJ2-5	TRBV9	CASSVGGRAGETQYF
TRBJ1-5	TRBV9	CASSPHMSNQPQHF
TRBJ1-1	TRBV9	CASSVAGDTEAFF
TRBJ2-1	TRBV9	CASSRLAGVYNEQFF
TRBJ1-2	TRBV9	CASSVGQSNFYTF
TRBJ2-7	TRBV9	CASSPRWGPYEQYF
TRBJ2-7	TRBV9	CASSVGSAEETYEQYF
TRBJ1-1	TRBV9	CASSATSSLNTEAFF
TRBJ2-7	TRBV7-6	CASSLWGDRVSDEQYF
TRBJ2-1	TRBV9	CASSVALADEQFF
TRBJ2-2	TRBV9	CASSVGGLNTGELFF
TRBJ2-2	TRBV9	CASSPPTRTGELFF
TRBJ2-1	TRBV9	CASSVGLWQFF
TRBJ2-7	TRBV9	CASSRQTSSYEQYF
TRBJ1-1	TRBV9	CASSVGLRNTEAFF